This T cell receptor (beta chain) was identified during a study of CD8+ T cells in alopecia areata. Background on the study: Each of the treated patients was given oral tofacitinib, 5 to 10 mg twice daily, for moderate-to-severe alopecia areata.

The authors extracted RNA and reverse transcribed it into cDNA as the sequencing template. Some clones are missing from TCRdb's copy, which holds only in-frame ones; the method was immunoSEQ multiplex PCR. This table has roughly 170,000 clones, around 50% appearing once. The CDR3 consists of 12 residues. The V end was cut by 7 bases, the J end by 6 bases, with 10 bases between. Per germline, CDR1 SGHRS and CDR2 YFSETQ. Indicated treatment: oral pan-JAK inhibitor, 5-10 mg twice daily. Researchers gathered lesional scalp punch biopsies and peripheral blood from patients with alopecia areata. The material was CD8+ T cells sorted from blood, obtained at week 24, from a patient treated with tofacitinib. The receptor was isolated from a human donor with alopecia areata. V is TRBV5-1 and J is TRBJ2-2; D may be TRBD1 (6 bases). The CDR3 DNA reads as TGCGCCAGCGGAGGACAGCCCGGGGAGCTGTTTTTT. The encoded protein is CASGGQPGELFF.